The rows below give T cell receptor beta chains drawn from one sample of a study of control samples from healthy donors and cancer patients. The repertoire was sequenced with immunoSEQ multiplex PCR; TCRdb's copy has only in-frame clones and lacks some. The sample carries more than 35,000 clones, around four fifths recorded once. The sample taken for sequencing was PBMCs. The source is a woman aged 60-75 years with lung cancer. CDR3s include the opening cysteine and the closing phenylalanine or tryptophan. The D gene is left open where the match is weak.

D gene	V gene	J gene	CDR3 length	CDR3 protein
.	TRBV11-2	TRBJ2-7	15	CASSLMVAHSYEQYF
.	TRBV10-2	TRBJ2-1	13	CASRRDNGDEQFF
.	TRBV2	TRBJ1-5	14	CASSRGSSNQPQHF
.	TRBV30	TRBJ1-1	11	CAWKGFTEAFF
TRBD1	TRBV5-1	TRBJ2-7	15	CASSLVGQGAYEQYF
.	TRBV28	TRBJ1-1	12	CAVLEWNTEAFF
.	TRBV5-1	TRBJ2-7	14	CASRPGTVTYEQYF
TRBD1	TRBV7-8	TRBJ1-1	17	CASSSRSHRGRGTEAFF
.	TRBV19	TRBJ2-6	18	CASSNPGALSSGANVLTF
TRBD1	TRBV5-6	TRBJ2-5	13	CASSFNRGETQYF
.	TRBV2	TRBJ1-1	12	CASSGEGTEAFF
.	TRBV6-5	TRBJ2-3	14	CASSRKQGTDTQYF
.	TRBV18	TRBJ2-5	12	CASSTPQETQYF
TRBD1	TRBV24-1	TRBJ1-4	18	CATSDLTKPGQGNEKLFF
.	TRBV3-1/TRBV3-2	TRBJ2-1	13	CASSQGTPREQFF
.	TRBV4-2	TRBJ1-5	15	CASSQDEGGDQPQHF
.	TRBV19	TRBJ2-7	14	CASSMVLLASEQYF
.	TRBV5-4	TRBJ1-2	15	CASSLAESVRYGYTF
.	TRBV11-3	TRBJ2-3	14	CASSARLSTDTQYF
.	TRBV5-6	TRBJ2-3	15	CASSLGLARTDTQYF
.	TRBV7-2	TRBJ1-1	13	CASSLEQNTEAFF
.	TRBV18	TRBJ1-2	15	CASSPADGPNYGYTF
.	TRBV5-1	TRBJ1-5	15	CASSLGQAENQPQHF
.	TRBV5-4	TRBJ1-3	15	CASSSTGLPRDTIYF
.	TRBV5-4	TRBJ2-1	13	CAAGLSSYNEQFF
.	TRBV5-1	TRBJ2-7	11	CASSLGGEQYF
.	TRBV18	TRBJ1-1	15	CASSVGESMNTEAFF
.	TRBV7-9	TRBJ1-1	14	CASSLVGDHTEAFF
.	TRBV12-3/TRBV12-4	TRBJ1-1	11	CASSVLAEAFF
.	TRBV4-1	TRBJ1-1	17	CASSQAGARGLNTEAFF
TRBD2	TRBV12-3/TRBV12-4	TRBJ2-2	13	CASSLTSAGELFF
.	TRBV6-5	TRBJ2-7	15	CASSTPRVSSYEQYF